The following is a TCR beta chain sequence with its context. What it binds is unknown. The assay was immunoSEQ multiplex PCR, and TCRdb's table has in-frame clones only and misses some. The top ten hold under 25% of the sample, which has 36,000 or so clones, approximately 80% seen once. The sample originates from a study of OX40 agonist ivuxolimab in advanced cancers. Across the whole study: Patients took ivuxolimab, an agonistic anti-OX40 (CD134) antibody. Patients in the trial were receiving intravenous ivuxolimab every 2 weeks, at doses of 0.01 to 10 mg/kg. Overall study results and limits: Among expanded peripheral T cells, antigen specificity went undetermined. In CD8+ T cells, expanded clones were on average more numerous than in CD4+.

This CDR3 spans 12 amino acids. The ends were cut back, 3 bases at V and 7 bases at J, with 10 bases in the middle. The receptor's source is an adult with an advanced solid tumor such as melanoma, head and neck, liver or kidney cancer. Sequenced here: CD4+ or CD8+ T cells sorted from blood, sampled in a trial of the OX40 agonist ivuxolimab. The chain has TRBV23-1 and TRBJ2-7; D is possibly TRBD1 (6 bases). TRBV23-1 is noted as an ORF with a role that remains uncertain. As DNA, the CDR3 is TGCGCCAGCAGTCACTCAGGGGAAGAGCAGTACTTC. Translated, it gives CASSHSGEEQYF.